This entry describes one T cell receptor (beta chain). This CDR3 has 10 residues. CDR1 and CDR2 (germline): SGHAT, FQNNGV. Trimming left V 8 bases short and J 7 bases short, with 6 bases between. This sample was taken from a study of blood T cell repertoires in COVID-19. About the research overall: COVID-19 samples from acute and convalescent phases originated in the United States, Italy and Spain. The analysed material was cDNA or gDNA that came from T cells, B-cell-depleted T cells, or PBMCs.

In the original analysis: Amplification of reference gene primers provided the estimated nucleated cell counts. Some clones are missing from TCRdb's copy, which holds only in-frame ones; the method was immunoSEQ multiplex PCR. V, J and clone size derive from that table, while D and trimming were established from the DNA sequence. The sample includes a few hundred thousand clones, about 88% of them seen just once. This receptor was taken from a man in his 70s with acute or convalescent COVID-19. The sample was peripheral blood. V is TRBV11-2 and J is TRBJ2-4; possibly TRBD2 for D (5 bases). Here the CDR3 DNA reads TGTGCCAGCCGAGGGAACATTCAGTACTTC. Its translation is CASRGNIQYF.